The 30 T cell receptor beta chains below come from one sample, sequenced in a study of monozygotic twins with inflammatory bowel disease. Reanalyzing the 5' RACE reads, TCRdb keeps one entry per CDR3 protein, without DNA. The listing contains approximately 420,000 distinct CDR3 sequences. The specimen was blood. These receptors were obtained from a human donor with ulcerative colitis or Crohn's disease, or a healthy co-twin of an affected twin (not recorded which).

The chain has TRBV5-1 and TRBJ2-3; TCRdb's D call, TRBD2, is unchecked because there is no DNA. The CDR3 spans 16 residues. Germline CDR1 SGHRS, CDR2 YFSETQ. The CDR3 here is CASSLGGTALVDTQYF.

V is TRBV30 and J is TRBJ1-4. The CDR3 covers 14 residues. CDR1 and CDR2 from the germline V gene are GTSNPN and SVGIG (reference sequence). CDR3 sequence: CAWSMEDGTEKLFF.

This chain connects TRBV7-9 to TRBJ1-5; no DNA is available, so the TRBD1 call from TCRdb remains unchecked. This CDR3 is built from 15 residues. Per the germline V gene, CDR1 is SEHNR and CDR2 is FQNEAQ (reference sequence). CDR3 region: CASSPGTDDNQPQHF.

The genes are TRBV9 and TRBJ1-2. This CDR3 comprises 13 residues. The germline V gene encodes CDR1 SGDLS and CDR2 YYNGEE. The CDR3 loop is CASSEISNYGYTF.

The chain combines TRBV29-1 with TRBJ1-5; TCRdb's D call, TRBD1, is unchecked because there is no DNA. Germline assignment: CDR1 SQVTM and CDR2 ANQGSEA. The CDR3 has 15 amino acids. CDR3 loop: CSVAHGTGSNQPQHF.

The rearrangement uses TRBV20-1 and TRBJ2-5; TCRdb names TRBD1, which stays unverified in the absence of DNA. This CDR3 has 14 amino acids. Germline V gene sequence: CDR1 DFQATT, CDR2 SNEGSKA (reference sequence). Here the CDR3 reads CSARHGTFKETQYF.

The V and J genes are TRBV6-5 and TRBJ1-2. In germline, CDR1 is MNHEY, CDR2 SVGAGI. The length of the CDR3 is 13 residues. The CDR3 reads CASSFKQNYGYTF.

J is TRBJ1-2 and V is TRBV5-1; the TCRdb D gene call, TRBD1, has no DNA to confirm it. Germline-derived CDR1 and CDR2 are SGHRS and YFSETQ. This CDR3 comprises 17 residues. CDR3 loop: CASSLDGYRVLQRGYTF.

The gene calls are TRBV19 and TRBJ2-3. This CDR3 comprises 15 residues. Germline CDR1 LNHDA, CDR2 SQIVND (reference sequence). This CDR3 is CASSSGLEGTDTQYF.

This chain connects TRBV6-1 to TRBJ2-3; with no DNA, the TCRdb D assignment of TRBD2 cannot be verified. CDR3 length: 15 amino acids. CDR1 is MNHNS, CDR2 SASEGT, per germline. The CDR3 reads CASSNRKRGADTQYF.

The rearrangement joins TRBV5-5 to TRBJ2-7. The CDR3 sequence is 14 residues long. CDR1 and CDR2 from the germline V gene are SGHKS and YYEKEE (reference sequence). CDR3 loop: CASSLRLQTREQYF. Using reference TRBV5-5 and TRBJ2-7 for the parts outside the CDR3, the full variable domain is DAGVTQSPTHLIKTRGQQVTLRCSPISGHKSVSWYQQVLGQGPQFIFQYYEKEERGRGNFPDRFSARQFPNYSSELNVNALLLGDSALYLCASSLRLQTREQYFGPGTRLTVT.

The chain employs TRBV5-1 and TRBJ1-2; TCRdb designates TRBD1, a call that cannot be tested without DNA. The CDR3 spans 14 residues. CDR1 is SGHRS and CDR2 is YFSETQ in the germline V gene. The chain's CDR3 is CASSLGGTGDGYTF.

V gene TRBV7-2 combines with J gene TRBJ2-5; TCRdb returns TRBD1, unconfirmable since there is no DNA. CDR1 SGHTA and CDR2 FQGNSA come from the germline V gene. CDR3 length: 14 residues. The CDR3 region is CASRSTGGQETQYF. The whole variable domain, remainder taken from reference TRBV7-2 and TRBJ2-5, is GAGVSQSPSNKVTEKGKDVELRCDPISGHTALYWYRQSLGQGLEFLIYFQGNSAPDKSGLPSDRFSAERTGGSVSTLTIQRTQQEDSAVYLCASRSTGGQETQYFGPGTRLLVL.

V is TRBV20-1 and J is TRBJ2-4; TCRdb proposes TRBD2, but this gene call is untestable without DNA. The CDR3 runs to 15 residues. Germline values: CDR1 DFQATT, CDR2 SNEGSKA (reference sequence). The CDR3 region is CSASDLAGGPGIQYF.

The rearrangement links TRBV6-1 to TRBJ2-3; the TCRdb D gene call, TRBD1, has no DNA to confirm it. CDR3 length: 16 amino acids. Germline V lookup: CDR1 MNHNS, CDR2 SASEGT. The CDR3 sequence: CASSEWVSAGSDTQYF.

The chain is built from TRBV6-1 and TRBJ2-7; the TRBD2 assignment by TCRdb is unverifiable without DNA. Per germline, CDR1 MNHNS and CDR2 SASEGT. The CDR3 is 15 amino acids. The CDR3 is CASIKQRGGLVEQYF.

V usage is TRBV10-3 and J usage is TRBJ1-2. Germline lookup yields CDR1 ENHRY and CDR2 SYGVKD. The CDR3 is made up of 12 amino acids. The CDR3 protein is CAISGSSYGYTF.

CDR3 sequence: CASSSGLLYQETQYF. The chain has TRBV7-9 and TRBJ2-5. From germline, CDR1 is SEHNR and CDR2 FQNEAQ (reference sequence). This CDR3 comprises 15 residues.

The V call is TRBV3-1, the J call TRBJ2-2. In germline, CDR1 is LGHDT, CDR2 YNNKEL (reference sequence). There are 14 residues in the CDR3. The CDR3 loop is CASSSKTYTGELFF.

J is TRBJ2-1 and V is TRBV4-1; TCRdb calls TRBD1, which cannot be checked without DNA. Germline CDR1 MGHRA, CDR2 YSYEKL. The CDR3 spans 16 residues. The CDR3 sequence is CASSGLVGKGDNEQFF.

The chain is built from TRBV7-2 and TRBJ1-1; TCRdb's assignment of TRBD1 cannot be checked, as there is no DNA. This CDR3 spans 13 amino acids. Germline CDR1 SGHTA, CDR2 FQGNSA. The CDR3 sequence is CASSARLGTEAFF.

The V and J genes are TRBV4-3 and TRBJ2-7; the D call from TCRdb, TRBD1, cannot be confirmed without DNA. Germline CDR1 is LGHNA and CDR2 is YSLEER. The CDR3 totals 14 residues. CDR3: CASSQGQGDYEQYF.

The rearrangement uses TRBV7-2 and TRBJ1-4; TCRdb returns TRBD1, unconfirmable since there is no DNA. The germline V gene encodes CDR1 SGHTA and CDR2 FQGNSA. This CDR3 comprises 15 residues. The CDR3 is CASSLVKGGREKLFF.

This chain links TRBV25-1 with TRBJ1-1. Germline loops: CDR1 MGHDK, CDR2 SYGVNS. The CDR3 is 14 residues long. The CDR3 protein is CASSEQGGYTEAFF.

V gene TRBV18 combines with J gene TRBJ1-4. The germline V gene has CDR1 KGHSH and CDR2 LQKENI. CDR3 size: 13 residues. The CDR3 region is CASSPSALGKLFF.

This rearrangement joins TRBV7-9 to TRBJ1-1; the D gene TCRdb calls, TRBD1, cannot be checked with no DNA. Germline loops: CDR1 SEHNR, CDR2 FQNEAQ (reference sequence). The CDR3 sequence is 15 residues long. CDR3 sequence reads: CASSQDGPVSTEAFF.

CDR3 residues: CASSYSDLRELSYNEQFF. The gene calls are TRBV6-2 or TRBV6-3 and TRBJ2-1; lacking DNA, the TRBD2 call made by TCRdb goes unchecked. Germline assignment: CDR1 MNHEY and CDR2 SVGEGT. This CDR3 has 18 amino acids.

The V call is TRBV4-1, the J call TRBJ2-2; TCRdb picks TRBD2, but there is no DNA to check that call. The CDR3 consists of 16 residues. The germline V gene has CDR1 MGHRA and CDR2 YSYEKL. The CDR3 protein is CASSQDPEVSTGELFF.

This CDR3 is CSARESASGRARVNYNEQFF. V is TRBV20-1 and J is TRBJ2-1; without DNA, the TCRdb call of TRBD2 cannot be checked. The CDR3 totals 20 residues. Germline V CDR1 and CDR2: DFQATT, SNEGSKA (reference sequence).

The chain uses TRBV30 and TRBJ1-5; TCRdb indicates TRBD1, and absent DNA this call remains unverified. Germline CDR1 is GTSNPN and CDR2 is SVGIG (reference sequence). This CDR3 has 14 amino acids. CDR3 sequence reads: CAWSSGTNNQPQHF.